These 8 T cell receptor beta chains originate from one sample sequenced in a study of cytomegalovirus exposure and HLA in healthy donors. The PCR contained 60 Vbeta and 13 Jbeta primers. The table came from immunoSEQ multiplex PCR; TCRdb's copy has only in-frame clones and leaves some out. The sample holds roughly 100,000 clones, 65% seen once. Input material: PBMCs. Receptor source: a woman between 45 and 65 years old in good health and CMV-seropositive.

The CDR3 DNA reads as TGTGCCAGCAGCTTAGGCGGGCAGCTGGAAGAGACCCAGTACTTC. Its protein is CASSLGGQLEETQYF. The chain is built from TRBV11-2 and TRBJ2-5, with a weak D call TRBD2 (5 bases). V was trimmed by 1 base and J by 3 bases, leaving 12 bases between them. Germline V gene lookup returns CDR1 SGHAT and CDR2 FQNNGV. The CDR3 runs to 15 residues. The complete variable domain, with remaining parts taken from reference TRBV11-2 and TRBJ2-5, reads EAGVAQSPRYKIIEKRQSVAFWCNPISGHATLYWYQQILGQGPKLLIQFQNNGVVDDSQLPKDRFSAERLKGVDSTLKIQPAKLEDSAVYLCASSLGGQLEETQYFGPGTRLLVL.

The chain uses TRBV5-6 and TRBJ1-1; D unclear. Germline assignment: CDR1 SGHDT and CDR2 YYEEEE. CDR3 length: 13 residues. Trimming cost V 1 base and J 5 bases, with 9 bases left between them. The CDR3 loop is CASSLFSGTEAFF. Here the CDR3 DNA reads TGTGCCAGCAGCTTGTTTTCGGGGACTGAAGCTTTCTTT.

This clone appeared a single time. The chain links TRBV5-1 to TRBJ2-7, with 9 bases matching TRBD1. V shed 4 bases, J shed 0 bases, and the junction held 5 bases outside the gene matches. The V gene's germline CDR1 is SGHRS and CDR2 YFSETQ. The CDR3 covers 15 residues. The CDR3 spells CASSARTGASYEQYF. The CDR3 nucleotides are TGCGCCAGCAGCGCCCGGACAGGGGCCTCCTACGAGCAGTACTTC.

V is TRBV6-1 and J is TRBJ1-1; D is undetermined. Germline-derived CDR1 and CDR2 are MNHNS and SASEGT. The CDR3 consists of 14 residues. Between the trimmed V and J ends, which lost 0 bases and 5 bases, there was a span of 10 bases. Here the CDR3 reads CASSEAGSRTEAFF. The CDR3 coding sequence is TGTGCCAGCAGTGAAGCGGGCAGTAGAACTGAAGCTTTCTTT.

The chain links TRBV28 to TRBJ1-1; the match to TRBD1 covers 8 bases. Looked up from germline, CDR1 is MDHEN and CDR2 is SYDVKM. This CDR3 has 15 residues. Trimming at V came to 8 bases and at J to 3 bases, leaving 11 bases not matched to a gene. This CDR3 is CASQRTDRADTEAFF. The DNA of the CDR3 is TGTGCCAGCCAAAGAACGGACAGGGCGGACACTGAAGCTTTCTTT.

V and J are TRBV15 and TRBJ1-6, with 7 nucleotides matching TRBD1. Germline V gives CDR1 LNHNV, CDR2 YYDKDF (reference sequence). Trimming took 2 bases from V and 9 from J; bases not matched to a gene: 19. This CDR3 is built from 19 residues. In DNA, the CDR3 is TGTGCCACCAGCAGAAACGAGGGGAACGATCTCAGGGGGAGTTCACCCCTCCACTTT. It specifies CATSRNEGNDLRGSSPLHF.

The V call is TRBV7-6, the J call TRBJ2-3, with TRBD2 matching over 8 bases. Germline-derived CDR1 and CDR2 are SGHVS and FNYEAQ. CDR3 length equals 16 residues. V lost 1 base and J lost 3; bases outside the gene matches: 6. CDR3 nucleotides: TGTGCCAGCAGCTTAGGGGTAGCGGGGACAACAGATACGCAGTATTTT. Protein product: CASSLGVAGTTDTQYF.

The chain joins TRBV7-2 to TRBJ1-3; D perhaps matches TRBD1 (5 bases). The CDR3 is 15 amino acids. Trimming took off 5 bases at V and 0 bases at J, with 11 bases between the two ends. Germline-derived CDR1 and CDR2 are SGHTA and FQGNSA. In DNA, the CDR3 is TGTGCCAGCAGCACCTACCAGGGCTCTGGAAACACCATATATTTT. This translates into CASSTYQGSGNTIYF.